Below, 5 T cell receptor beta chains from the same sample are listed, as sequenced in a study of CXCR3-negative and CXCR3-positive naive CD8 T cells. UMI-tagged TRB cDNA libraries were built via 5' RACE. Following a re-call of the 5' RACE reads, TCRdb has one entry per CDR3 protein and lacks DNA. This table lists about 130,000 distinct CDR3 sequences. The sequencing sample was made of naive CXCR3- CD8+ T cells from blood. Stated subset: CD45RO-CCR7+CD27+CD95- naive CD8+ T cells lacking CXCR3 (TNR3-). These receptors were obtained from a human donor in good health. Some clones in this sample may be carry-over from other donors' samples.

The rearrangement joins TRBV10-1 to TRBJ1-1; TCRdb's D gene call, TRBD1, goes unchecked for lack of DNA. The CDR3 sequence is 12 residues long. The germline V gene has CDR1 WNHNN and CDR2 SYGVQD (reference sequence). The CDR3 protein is CASSGDNTEAFF.

This CDR3 is CASSAPAGDDTQYF. V is TRBV9 and J is TRBJ2-3; TCRdb names TRBD1, which stays unverified in the absence of DNA. Germline CDR1 is SGDLS and CDR2 is YYNGEE. The CDR3 extends over 14 amino acids. The full variable domain, rest sourced from reference TRBV9 and TRBJ2-3, is DSGVTQTPKHLITATGQRVTLRCSPRSGDLSVYWYQQSLDQGLQFLIQYYNGEERAKGNILERFSAQQFPDLHSELNLSSLELGDSALYFCASSAPAGDDTQYFGPGTRLTVL.

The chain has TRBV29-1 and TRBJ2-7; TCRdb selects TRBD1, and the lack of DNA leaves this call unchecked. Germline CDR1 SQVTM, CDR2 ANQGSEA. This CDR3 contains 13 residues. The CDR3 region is CSVGVPGAYEQYF.

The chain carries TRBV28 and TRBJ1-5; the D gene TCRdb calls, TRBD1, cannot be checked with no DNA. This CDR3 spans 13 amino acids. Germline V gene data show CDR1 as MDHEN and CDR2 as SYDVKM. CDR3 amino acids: CASSLGVHQPQHF.

The CDR3 sequence: CASSWTGSDYGYTF. The V call is TRBV12-3 or TRBV12-4, the J call TRBJ1-2; TCRdb reports TRBD1, a call that lacks DNA to check it against. The CDR3 runs 14 residues.